This TCR beta chain appears in the sequencing data of a study of blood T cell repertoires in COVID-19. The CDR3 consists of 17 residues. Germline trimming cut 2 bases from V and 0 bases from J; bases unmatched to any gene: 10. Germline assignment: CDR1 SGHDT and CDR2 YYEEEE. In the source study's methods: It was from reference gene primer amplification that nucleated cell counts were estimated. Profiled with immunoSEQ multiplex PCR; TCRdb holds only in-frame clones, not every one. Clonal size and the V and J genes are those of that table, whereas D and trimming came from the DNA. The profile shows about 270,000 clones, approximately 83% of them singletons.

The sequenced material came from peripheral blood. The TCR originated in a woman in her 70s with acute or convalescent COVID-19. The chain uses TRBV5-6 and TRBJ1-1, with TRBD1 matching over 7 bases. The CDR3 DNA reads TGTGCCAGCAGCTTCGCCCTTGACAGGGCCATGAACACTGAAGCTTTCTTT. Translated: CASSFALDRAMNTEAFF.